This TCR beta chain comes out of a study of blood T cell repertoires in COVID-19. Study background: Both acute and convalescent COVID-19 samples were obtained from the United States, Italy and Spain. T cells, B-cell-depleted T cells, or PBMCs provided the cDNA or gDNA that served as material.

Original processing notes: Amplification of reference gene primers was used by the study to estimate nucleated cell counts. Assay: immunoSEQ multiplex PCR; the TCRdb copy retains only in-frame clones and omits some. Clonal size and the V and J genes are those of that table, whereas D and trimming came from the DNA. The table shows 43,000 or so clones, with around 80% occurring only once. Deletions cut 3 bases from V and 5 bases from J, with 13 bases between. From germline, CDR1 is MNHNS and CDR2 SASEGT. The CDR3 extends over 15 amino acids. This TCR derives from a woman aged 55-69 years with acute or convalescent COVID-19. Sample: peripheral blood. This sequence joins TRBV6-1 and TRBJ2-2, with a possible D match to TRBD2 (5 bases). The CDR3 bases are TGTGCCAGCAGTGATGGACTCGTCGTGACCGGGGAGCTGTTTTTT. This codes for CASSDGLVVTGELFF.